The rows below give T cell receptor beta chains drawn from one sample of a study of T cell responses to AZD1222 COVID-19 vaccine. Profiling relied on immunoSEQ multiplex PCR, and the TCRdb table lists in-frame clones only, not all of them. The sample holds 130,000 to 150,000 clones; roughly 86% are singletons and the top ten take 5% to 5.5%. The sample was peripheral blood, taken 28 days after the second AZD1222 dose. These receptors were collected from an adult who received the AZD1222 COVID-19 vaccine. Both conserved end residues are part of each CDR3. The order of the fields is clone size, J gene, D gene, V gene, CDR3 DNA, CDR3 protein. A D gene is named only where the DNA matches it firmly. Clone size is not always given. Where it is, it says once, few, many or a class for expanded clones.

>-|TRBJ2-1|-|TRBV6-5
TGTGCCAGCAGCCGCGACTACAATGAGCAGTTCTTC
CASSRDYNEQFF
>few|TRBJ2-6|-|TRBV30
TGTGCCTGGAGTCCAGGGTTCGCCGGGGCCAACGTCCTGACTTTC
CAWSPGFAGANVLTF
>-|TRBJ2-3|TRBD2|TRBV5-1
TGCGCCAGCAGCTTGGGACTAGCGGGACTAGATACGCAGTATTTT
CASSLGLAGLDTQYF
>-|TRBJ1-2|-|TRBV6-5
TGTGCCAGCGGCCCGTTTCAGGCAAATGGCTACACCTTC
CASGPFQANGYTF
>once|TRBJ1-2|-|TRBV28
TGTGCCAGCAGTTTGGGGCGGTGGGGCTACACCTTC
CASSLGRWGYTF
>-|TRBJ2-7|-|TRBV18
TGTGCCAGCTCACCAGGGACTGCCCTAAACGAGCAGTACTTC
CASSPGTALNEQYF
>-|TRBJ1-4|-|TRBV5-1
TGCGCCAGCAGCGACCTGACAGGCGATAATGAAAAACTGTTTTTT
CASSDLTGDNEKLFF
>-|TRBJ2-6|TRBD1|TRBV28
TGTGCCAGCAACCGACCAGGGACAGGGTCTGCCGGGGCCAACGTCCTGACTTTC
CASNRPGTGSAGANVLTF
>-|TRBJ1-1|TRBD1|TRBV2
TGTGCCAGCAGTGAGGACAGGGGCACTGAAGCTTTCTTT
CASSEDRGTEAFF
>-|TRBJ1-2|-|TRBV6-5
TGTGCCAGCAGACCTACAAGGAACTATGGCTACACCTTC
CASRPTRNYGYTF
>once|TRBJ1-4|-|TRBV7-2
TGTGCCAGCAGCTCCCCACCCGGAGGTGAAAAACTGTTTTTT
CASSSPPGGEKLFF
>-|TRBJ1-2|-|TRBV4-1
TGCGCCAGCAGCCAAGATCCGGGGAAGCACTATGGCTACACCTTC
CASSQDPGKHYGYTF
>-|TRBJ2-5|-|TRBV19
TGTGCCAGTAGGTCGGCGTCTCAAGAGACCCAGTACTTC
CASRSASQETQYF
>medium-sized|TRBJ1-6|-|TRBV7-8
TGTGCCAGCAGCTTAGCGCTTGAAGGGAGTTCACCCCTCCACTTT
CASSLALEGSSPLHF
>-|TRBJ1-1|-|TRBV27
TGTGCCAGCAGTTTATCGGGTCGTACGGCTACTGAAGCTTTCTTT
CASSLSGRTATEAFF
>once|TRBJ1-1|-|TRBV18
TGTGCCAGCTCACCTCGCATAGTTCGTATGAACACTGAAGCTTTCTTT
CASSPRIVRMNTEAFF
>few|TRBJ1-5|-|TRBV19
TGTGCCAGTAGTATATTGGGGAATCAGCCCCAGCATTTT
CASSILGNQPQHF
>-|TRBJ1-1|-|TRBV5-6
TGTGCCAGCAGCTTCTATAAAATGAACACTGAAGCTTTCTTT
CASSFYKMNTEAFF
>few|TRBJ1-5|-|TRBV20-1
TGCAGGGGGGGGCCCCAGCATTTT
CRGGPQHF
>-|TRBJ1-4|-|TRBV5-1
TGCGCCAGCAGCTTGGAACCGCAGAATGAAAAACTGTTTTTT
CASSLEPQNEKLFF
>-|TRBJ2-5|-|TRBV5-6
TGTGCCAGCAGCTTGAGAAGGCTAGGCGGGGAGACCCAGTACTTC
CASSLRRLGGETQYF
>-|TRBJ2-1|TRBD2|TRBV6-6
TGTGCCAGCAGTTACTCCGGCGGGGGGGAACCCAATGAGCAGTTCTTC
CASSYSGGGEPNEQFF